This record looks at one T cell receptor (beta chain) sequence and its context. The V and J ends lost 3 bases and 6 bases, in that order; junction bases with no gene match: 8. The CDR3 contains 14 residues. Germline CDR1 is LNHNV and CDR2 is YYDKDF (reference sequence). The study ran its PCR with 60 Vbeta and 13 Jbeta primers. Assay: immunoSEQ multiplex PCR; the TCRdb copy retains only in-frame clones and omits some. The sample includes fewer than 200,000 clones, 75% to 85% seen only once; the top ten take about 14%. The data were obtained in a study of cytomegalovirus exposure and HLA in healthy donors. Study background: Among about 179 million T cells, an earlier analysis found 117 million unique TCR beta sequences.

The sequenced material came from PBMCs. The origin of this receptor is a woman aged 30 to 39 in good health and CMV-seropositive. This chain links TRBV15 with TRBJ2-7; TRBD1 agrees at 7 bases. The CDR3 sequence is CATSRDRTPREQYF. The DNA of the CDR3 is TGTGCCACCAGCAGGGACAGGACTCCTCGCGAGCAGTACTTC.